The 18 T cell receptor beta chains below all came from one sample that was sequenced in a study of blood T cell repertoires in COVID-19. Measured with immunoSEQ multiplex PCR; TCRdb has only the in-frame clones, and not every one. The data contain 250,000 or so clones, about 83% of them singletons. The material sequenced was peripheral blood. All receptors derive from a man aged 45-60 years with acute or convalescent COVID-19.

This clone was observed a single time. V usage is TRBV3-1 (or the pseudogene TRBV3-2) and J usage is TRBJ2-3, with 7 positions matching TRBD2. The CDR3 covers 18 residues. Germline lookup yields CDR1 LGHDT and CDR2 YNNKEL (reference sequence). V shed 0 bases and J 5 bases; nucleotides not matched to a gene: 14. Here the CDR3 DNA reads TGTGCCAGCAGCCAAGATGGGAATGCGGGAGTTTTAGGAGATACGCAGTATTTT. Encoded protein: CASSQDGNAGVLGDTQYF.

The V gene is TRBV2, the J gene TRBJ2-7, with TRBD2 as a possible D gene (5 bases). Trimming stripped 2 bases from V and 3 bases from J, with 11 bases between. The germline gives CDR1 SNHLY, CDR2 FYNNEI. The CDR3 totals 14 residues. The CDR3 nucleotides read TGTGCCAGCAGTGAAAAGGGAGACCTCTACGAGCAGTACTTC. It specifies CASSEKGDLYEQYF.

The chain links TRBV28 to TRBJ1-1; D might be TRBD1 (6 bases). CDR1 is MDHEN and CDR2 is SYDVKM in the germline V gene. The CDR3 is 13 residues long. V lost 5 bases and J lost 8, with 15 bases in between. CDR3 residues: CASSVPGQKEAFF. The CDR3, as DNA: TGTGCCAGCAGTGTCCCGGGACAAAAGGAAGCTTTCTTT.

The chain recombines TRBV5-6 with TRBJ1-4, with 9 bases that match TRBD1. CDR1 and CDR2 (germline): SGHDT, YYEEEE. This CDR3 contains 15 residues. V shed 4 bases, J shed 7 bases, and the junction held 8 bases outside the gene matches. Here the CDR3 reads CASSPPGQGGEKLFF. The CDR3 nucleotides are TGTGCCAGCAGCCCCCCGGGACAGGGCGGTGAAAAACTGTTTTTT.

The J gene is TRBJ2-2, the V gene TRBV6-5; TRBD1 might be the D (6 bases). The V and J ends lost 2 bases and 1 base respectively, with 11 bases between them. The CDR3 totals 16 residues. Looked up from germline, CDR1 is MNHEY and CDR2 is SVGAGI. In DNA form, the CDR3 reads TGTGCCAGCAGTTACGAGGGGGTACTGAACACCGGGGAGCTGTTTTTT. Protein product: CASSYEGVLNTGELFF.

In DNA, the CDR3 is TGTGCCAGCAGTTCACAGACAACAGGGGGAGACTATGGCTACACCTTC. The encoded protein is CASSSQTTGGDYGYTF. This rearrangement joins TRBV6-5 to TRBJ1-2; 8 bases are shared with TRBD1. J lost 3 bases, V lost 4 bases, and 10 bases had no gene match. CDR1 is MNHEY and CDR2 is SVGAGI in the germline V gene. The CDR3 consists of 16 residues.

The V gene is TRBV5-1, the J gene TRBJ1-1; 9 bases line up with TRBD1. Germline CDR1 and CDR2: SGHRS and YFSETQ. The length of the CDR3 is 16 residues. V dropped 3 bases and J dropped 2; count of bases not matched to a gene: 8. The CDR3 DNA is TGCGCCAGCAGCTCTACAGGGGGCAGTCCCAACACTGAAGCTTTCTTT. It is translated as CASSSTGGSPNTEAFF.

This clone was counted once. The rearrangement uses TRBV30 and TRBJ1-2; 9 bases map to TRBD1. Looked up from germline, CDR1 is GTSNPN and CDR2 is SVGIG (reference sequence). The CDR3 extends over 13 amino acids. With 3 bases clipped from V and 7 bases from J, the junction kept 6 bases outside the gene matches. CDR3 sequence: CAWRTTGGIGYTF. The CDR3 DNA reads TGTGCCTGGAGAACTACAGGGGGCATTGGCTACACCTTC.

This chain uses TRBV30 with TRBJ1-5; D is ambiguous. Between the trimmed V and J ends, which lost 0 bases and 2 bases, there was a span of 11 bases. The CDR3 consists of 15 residues. Germline V CDR1 and CDR2: GTSNPN, SVGIG (reference sequence). The CDR3 region has the DNA TGTGCCTGGAGTGTACTAGGGTATGGCAATCAGCCCCAGCATTTT. As protein: CAWSVLGYGNQPQHF.

This chain joins TRBV23-1 and TRBJ1-5; TRBD1 matches 9 bases. TRBV23-1 is placed among ORFs of uncertain function. V shed 0 bases and J 5 bases; nucleotides not matched to a gene: 8. The CDR3 covers 17 residues. The CDR3 coding sequence is TGCGCCAGCAGTCAATCCGGGGGACAGGGCAACGATCAGCCCCAGCATTTT. This sequence encodes CASSQSGGQGNDQPQHF.

The gene calls are TRBV10-1 and TRBJ1-1; no definite D call. The germline V and J ends were trimmed by 6 bases and 4 bases, with 15 bases remaining between them. This CDR3 spans 14 amino acids. Germline V CDR1 and CDR2: WNHNN, SYGVQD (reference sequence). The CDR3 DNA is TGCGCCAGCAGCGCCGGAGGTCGGGGCACTGAAGCTTTCTTT. Protein product: CASSAGGRGTEAFF.

V usage is TRBV4-1 and J usage is TRBJ2-2, with TRBD1 as a possible D gene (6 bases). CDR3 length equals 15 residues. The V gene lost 1 base and the J gene lost 7 bases, with 13 bases spanning the gap. Per germline, CDR1 MGHRA and CDR2 YSYEKL. As DNA, the CDR3 is TGCGCCAGCAGCCAAGTCAACAGGGATAACGGGGAGCTGTTTTTT. It translates to CASSQVNRDNGELFF.

The chain employs TRBV5-1 and TRBJ1-6; the D is unclear. Deletions cut 0 bases from V and 13 bases from J, with 17 bases between. CDR3 length equals 15 residues. The germline V gene encodes CDR1 SGHRS and CDR2 YFSETQ. The DNA of the CDR3 is TGCGCCAGCAGCTTGGGAGGGAGGTCAGAGGGCCCCCTCCACTTT. Its protein product is CASSLGGRSEGPLHF. Full variable domain (remainder filled in from reference TRBV5-1 and TRBJ1-6): KAGVTQTPRYLIKTRGQQVTLSCSPISGHRSVSWYQQTPGQGLQFLFEYFSETQRNKGNFPGRFSGRQFSNSRSEMNVSTLELGDSALYLCASSLGGRSEGPLHFGNGTRLTVT.

This chain uses TRBV18 with TRBJ1-2, with 7 bases that match TRBD1. The germline V gene encodes CDR1 KGHSH and CDR2 LQKENI. The CDR3 totals 15 residues. The V segment lost 3 bases and the J segment 8 bases; nucleotides outside the gene matches: 12. CDR3 coding DNA: TGTGCCAGCTCACCCGCCACAGGGGCCGCCGGCGGCTACACCTTC. Translated, it gives CASSPATGAAGGYTF.

This clone was recorded a few times. The chain carries TRBV5-8 and TRBJ1-1, with D unresolved. This CDR3 has 11 residues. V dropped 1 base and J dropped 7 bases, with 5 bases sitting between them. Germline V CDR1 and CDR2: SGHTS, YDEGEE. CDR3 DNA sequence: TGTGCCAGCAGCTTGTATAATGAAGCTTTCTTT. Its translation is CASSLYNEAFF.

The chain links TRBV29-1 to TRBJ2-7, with TRBD1 matching over 9 bases. The V segment lost 7 bases and the J segment 2 bases; nucleotides outside the gene matches: 3. The CDR3 covers 12 residues. Germline values: CDR1 SQVTM, CDR2 ANQGSEA. DNA of the CDR3: TGCAGCGCGGGACAGGGTGCCTACGAGCAGTACTTC. This sequence encodes CSAGQGAYEQYF.

This sequence joins TRBV7-2 and TRBJ2-3, with unresolved D. The ends were cut back, 8 bases at V and 4 bases at J, with 13 bases in the middle. There are 13 residues in the CDR3. Looked up from germline, CDR1 is SGHTA and CDR2 is FQGNSA. CDR3 coding DNA: TGTGCCAGCGCGGTGCGAAGTGCAGATACGCAGTATTTT. Protein sequence: CASAVRSADTQYF.

The chain joins TRBV27 to TRBJ1-4; D is undetermined. The CDR3 runs 13 residues. The V gene's germline CDR1 is MNHEY and CDR2 SMNVEV (reference sequence). V was cut by 6 bases and J by 7 bases, with 12 bases left in between. The CDR3 DNA sequence: TGTGCCAGCAGGATGGGCAACGGTGAAAAACTGTTTTTT. Translated: CASRMGNGEKLFF. The whole variable domain, remainder taken from reference TRBV27 and TRBJ1-4, is EAQVTQNPRYLITVTGKKLTVTCSQNMNHEYMSWYRQDPGLGLRQIYYSMNVEVTDKGDVPEGYKVSRKEKRNFPLILESPSPNQTSLYFCASRMGNGEKLFFGSGTQLSVL.